This T cell receptor (beta chain) was profiled in a study of T cells in Graves' hyperthyroidism and ophthalmopathy. Study-wide findings and caveats: Stable hyperthyroidism was told apart from ophthalmopathy by a model built on 13 V-J features.

Amplified TCR beta CDR3 regions derived from RNA transcripts. The study used the HTBI primer set for a first-round RT-PCR of the TCR CDR3. TCRdb recomputed calls from the multiplex PCR reads with MiXCR, one row per CDR3 protein. The sample lists 300,000 to 450,000 distinct CDR3 sequences, roughly 20% seen once, with roughly 16% in the top ten. This clonotype showed up many times. What it binds is not known. The V and J ends lost 8 bases and 3 bases respectively, with 19 bases between them. Germline V lookup: CDR1 ENHRY, CDR2 SYGVKD. The CDR3 runs to 15 residues. Together with thyroid ultrasound, orbital computed tomography, serum thyroxine and TRAb, clinical symptoms were used for diagnoses. 10 ml of fresh peripheral blood supplied the PBMCs.

The source material was blood. This chain uses TRBV10-3 with TRBJ1-2, with D tentatively TRBD1 (5 bases). The receptor was isolated from a woman aged 40 to 49 with Graves' ophthalmopathy. CDR3 sequence (DNA): TGTGCCATCGCCCCAAGGCCCCCGGGACACTATGGCTACACCTTC. It is translated as CAIAPRPPGHYGYTF.